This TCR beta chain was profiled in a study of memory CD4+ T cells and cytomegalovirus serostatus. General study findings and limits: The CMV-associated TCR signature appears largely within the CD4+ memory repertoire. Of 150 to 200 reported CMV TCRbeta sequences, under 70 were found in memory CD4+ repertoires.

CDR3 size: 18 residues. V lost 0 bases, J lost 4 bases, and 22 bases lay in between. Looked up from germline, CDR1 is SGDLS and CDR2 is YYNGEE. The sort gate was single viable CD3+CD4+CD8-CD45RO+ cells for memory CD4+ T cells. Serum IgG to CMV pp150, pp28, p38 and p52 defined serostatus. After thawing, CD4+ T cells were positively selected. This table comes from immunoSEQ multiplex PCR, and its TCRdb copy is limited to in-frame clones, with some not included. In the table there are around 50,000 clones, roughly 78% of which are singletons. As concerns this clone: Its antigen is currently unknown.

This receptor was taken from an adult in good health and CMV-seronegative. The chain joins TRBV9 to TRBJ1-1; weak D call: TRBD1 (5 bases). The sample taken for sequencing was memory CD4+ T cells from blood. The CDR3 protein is CASSVGAHGRKGTTEAFF. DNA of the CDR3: TGTGCCAGCAGCGTAGGAGCCCACGGGAGGAAGGGGACCACTGAAGCTTTCTTT.